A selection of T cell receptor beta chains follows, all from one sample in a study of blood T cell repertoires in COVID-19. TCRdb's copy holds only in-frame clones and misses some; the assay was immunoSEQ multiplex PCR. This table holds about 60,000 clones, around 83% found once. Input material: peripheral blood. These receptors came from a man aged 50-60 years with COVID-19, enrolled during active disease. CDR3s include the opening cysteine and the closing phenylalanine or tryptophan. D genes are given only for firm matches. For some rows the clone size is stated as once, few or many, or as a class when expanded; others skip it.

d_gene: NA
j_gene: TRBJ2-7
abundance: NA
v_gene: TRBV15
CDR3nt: TGTGCCACCAGCAGACGGTTGGAGGGGCCCTACGAGCAGTACTTC
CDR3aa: CATSRRLEGPYEQYF

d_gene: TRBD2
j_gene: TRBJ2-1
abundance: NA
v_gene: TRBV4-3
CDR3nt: TGCGCCAGCAGCCAAGATTCGACTAGCGGAATTGACAATGAGCAGTTCTTC
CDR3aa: CASSQDSTSGIDNEQFF

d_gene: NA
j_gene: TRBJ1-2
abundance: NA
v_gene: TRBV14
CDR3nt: TGTGCCAGCAGCCAAGAGACAACTAACTATGGCTACACCTTC
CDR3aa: CASSQETTNYGYTF

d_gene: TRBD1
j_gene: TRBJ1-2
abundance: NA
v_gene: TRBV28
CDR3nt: TGTGCCAGCAGTTCCCGGGACAGGGATTATGGCTACACCTTC
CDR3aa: CASSSRDRDYGYTF

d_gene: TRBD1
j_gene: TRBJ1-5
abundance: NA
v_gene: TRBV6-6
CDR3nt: TGTGCCAGCTGGCGGACAGGGCGTCCCCAGCATTTT
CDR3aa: CASWRTGRPQHF

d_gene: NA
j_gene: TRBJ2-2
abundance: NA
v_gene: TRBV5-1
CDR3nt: TGCGCCAGCAGCTTGGCCGGGTGGAGGGAGCGGGACACCGGGGAGCTGTTTTTT
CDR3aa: CASSLAGWRERDTGELFF

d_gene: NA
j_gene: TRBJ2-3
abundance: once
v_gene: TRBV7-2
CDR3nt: TGTGCCAGCAGCTTAAGGGTGGAGGGCACAGATACGCAGTATTTT
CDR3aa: CASSLRVEGTDTQYF

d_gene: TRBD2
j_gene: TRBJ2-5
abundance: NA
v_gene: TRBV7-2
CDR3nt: TGTGCCAGCAGCTTAGGGACTAGCGAGGAAGAGACCCAGTACTTC
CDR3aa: CASSLGTSEEETQYF

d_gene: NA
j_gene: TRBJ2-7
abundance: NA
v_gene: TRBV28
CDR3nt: TGTGCCAGCAGTTTTTCACCTTGGACTGCCAGCTCCTACGAGCAGTACTTC
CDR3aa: CASSFSPWTASSYEQYF

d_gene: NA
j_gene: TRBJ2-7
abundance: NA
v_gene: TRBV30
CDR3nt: TGTGCCTGGGGGAGGACCTACGAGCAGTACTTC
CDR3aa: CAWGRTYEQYF

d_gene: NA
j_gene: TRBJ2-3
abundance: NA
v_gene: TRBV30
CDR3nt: TGTGCCTGGAGCCAACCGACACCCAGCACAGATACGCAGTATTTT
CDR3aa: CAWSQPTPSTDTQYF

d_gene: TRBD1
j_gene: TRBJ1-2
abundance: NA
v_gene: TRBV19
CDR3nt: TGTGCCAGTAGTTTGGACAGGGGATCCTATGGCTACACCTTC
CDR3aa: CASSLDRGSYGYTF

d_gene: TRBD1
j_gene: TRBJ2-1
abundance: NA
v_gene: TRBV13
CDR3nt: TGTGCCAGCAGCTGGACAGGGACCTACAATGAGCAGTTCTTC
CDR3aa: CASSWTGTYNEQFF

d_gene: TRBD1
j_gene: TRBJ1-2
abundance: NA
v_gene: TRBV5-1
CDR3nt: TGCGCCAGCAGCTTCGGGACAGGCTATGGCTACACCTTC
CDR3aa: CASSFGTGYGYTF

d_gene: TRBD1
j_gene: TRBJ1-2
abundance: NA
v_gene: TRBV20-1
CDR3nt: TGCAGTGAGACAGGGGGCTTTGGCTACACCTTC
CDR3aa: CSETGGFGYTF

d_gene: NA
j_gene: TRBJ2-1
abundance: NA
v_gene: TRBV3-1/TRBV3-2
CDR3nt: TGTGCCAGCAGCCACACGACTAGGAGCAATGAGCAGTTCTTC
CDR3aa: CASSHTTRSNEQFF

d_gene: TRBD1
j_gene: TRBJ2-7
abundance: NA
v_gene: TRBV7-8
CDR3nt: TGTGCCAGCAGCCTACAGGGGATGGAGCAGTACTTC
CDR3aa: CASSLQGMEQYF

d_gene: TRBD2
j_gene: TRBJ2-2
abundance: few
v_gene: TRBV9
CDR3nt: TGTGCCAGCAGCGCCTCTAGCGGGTACGGGGAGCTGTTTTTT
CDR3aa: CASSASSGYGELFF

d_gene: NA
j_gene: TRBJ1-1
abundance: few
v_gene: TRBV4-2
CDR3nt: TGTGCCAGCAGGCAAGGGGAGTACACTGAAGCTTTCTTT
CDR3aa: CASRQGEYTEAFF

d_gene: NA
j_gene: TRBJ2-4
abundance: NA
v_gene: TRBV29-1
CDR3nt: TGCAGCGTTGATTCGGCCAAAAACATTCAGTACTTC
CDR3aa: CSVDSAKNIQYF

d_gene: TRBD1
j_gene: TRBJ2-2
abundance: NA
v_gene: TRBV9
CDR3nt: TGTGCCAGCAGCGTAGGGACAGGGGCCGGGGAGCTGTTTTTT
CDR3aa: CASSVGTGAGELFF

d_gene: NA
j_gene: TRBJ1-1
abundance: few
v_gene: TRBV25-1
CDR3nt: TGTGCCAGCAGTGAATCAAGGGGACACTTGAACACTGAAGCTTTCTTT
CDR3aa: CASSESRGHLNTEAFF

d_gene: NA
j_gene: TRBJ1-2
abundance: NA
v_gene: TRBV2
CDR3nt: TGTGCCAGCTTCATACTGACACCGGGATGGGGCTACACCTTC
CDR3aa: CASFILTPGWGYTF

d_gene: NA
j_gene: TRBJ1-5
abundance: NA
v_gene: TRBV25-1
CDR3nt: TGTGCCAGCAGTGGACAGGCCAATCAGCCCCAGCATTTT
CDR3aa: CASSGQANQPQHF

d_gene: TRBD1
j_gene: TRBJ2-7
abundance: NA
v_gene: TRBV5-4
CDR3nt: TGTGCCAGCAGCCCAGGCGGGACAGGGACACACGAGCAGTACTTC
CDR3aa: CASSPGGTGTHEQYF

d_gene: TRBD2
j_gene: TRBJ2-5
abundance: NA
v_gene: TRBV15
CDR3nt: TGTGCCACCAGCTTAACTAGCGGCCAAGAGACCCAGTACTTC
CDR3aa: CATSLTSGQETQYF

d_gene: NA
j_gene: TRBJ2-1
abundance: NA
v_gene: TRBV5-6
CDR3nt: TGTGCCAGCAGCTTTTTACAGAACTCCTACAATGAGCAGTTCTTC
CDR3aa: CASSFLQNSYNEQFF

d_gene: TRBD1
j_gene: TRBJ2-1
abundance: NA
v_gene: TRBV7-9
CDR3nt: TGTGCCAGCAGCCGAAAAAACAGGGGAAGCTCCTACAATGAGCAGTTCTTC
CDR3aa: CASSRKNRGSSYNEQFF

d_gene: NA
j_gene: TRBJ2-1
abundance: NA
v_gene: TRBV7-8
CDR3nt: TGTGCCAGCAGCCCCCTGGCGGGCTCCTACAATGAGCAGTTCTTC
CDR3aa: CASSPLAGSYNEQFF

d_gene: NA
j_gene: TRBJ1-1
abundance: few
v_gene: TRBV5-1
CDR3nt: TGCGCCAGCAGCGCAGGGTGGGGGGACACTGAAGCTTTCTTT
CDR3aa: CASSAGWGDTEAFF

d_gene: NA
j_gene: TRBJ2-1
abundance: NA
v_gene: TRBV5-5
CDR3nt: TGTGCCAGCAGCTTGGGCCAGGGAAACAATGAGCAGTTCTTC
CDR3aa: CASSLGQGNNEQFF

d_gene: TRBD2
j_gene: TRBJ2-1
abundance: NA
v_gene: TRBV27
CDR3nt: TGTGCCAGCAGGCGCGGGAGCTACAATGAGCAGTTCTTC
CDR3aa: CASRRGSYNEQFF

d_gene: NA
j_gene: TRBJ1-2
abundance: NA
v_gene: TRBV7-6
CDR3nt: TGTGCCAGCAGCCTGGGGGCTCTCGGCCCATACTATGGCTACACCTTC
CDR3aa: CASSLGALGPYYGYTF

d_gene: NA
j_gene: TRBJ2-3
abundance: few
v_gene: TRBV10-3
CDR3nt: TGTGCCATCAGTGAGTCAACCACCCAGGATACGCAGTATTTT
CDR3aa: CAISESTTQDTQYF

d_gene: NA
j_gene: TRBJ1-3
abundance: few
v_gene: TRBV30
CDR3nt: TGTGCCTGCGATCAGTGGAGCTCTGGAAACACCATATATTTT
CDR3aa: CACDQWSSGNTIYF

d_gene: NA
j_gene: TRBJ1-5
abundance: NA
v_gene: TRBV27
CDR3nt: TGTGCCAGCAGTTTAAGGCAGGGGAATCAGCCCCAGCATTTT
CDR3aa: CASSLRQGNQPQHF

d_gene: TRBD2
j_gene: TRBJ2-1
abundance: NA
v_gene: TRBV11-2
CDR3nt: TGTGCCAGCAGCTTAGGGGCTAGCGGGGACCACTACAATGAGCAGTTCTTC
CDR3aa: CASSLGASGDHYNEQFF

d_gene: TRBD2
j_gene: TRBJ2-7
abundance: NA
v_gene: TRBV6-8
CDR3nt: TGTGCCAGCAGTTTTAGCGGGGGAAGAACCTACGAGCAGTACTTC
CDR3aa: CASSFSGGRTYEQYF

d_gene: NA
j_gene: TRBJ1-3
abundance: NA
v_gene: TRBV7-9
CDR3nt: TGTGCCAGCAGCTTAACAGGGAGCACTGGAAACACCATATATTTT
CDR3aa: CASSLTGSTGNTIYF

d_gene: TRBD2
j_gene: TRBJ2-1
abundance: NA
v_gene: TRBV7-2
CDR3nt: TGTGCCAGCAGCTACCGTCAGACTAGCGGGATTAATGAGCAGTTCTTC
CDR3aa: CASSYRQTSGINEQFF

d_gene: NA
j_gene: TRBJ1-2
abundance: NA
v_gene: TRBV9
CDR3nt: TGTGCCAGCGGAGGGGCTAACTATGGCTACACCTTC
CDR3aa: CASGGANYGYTF

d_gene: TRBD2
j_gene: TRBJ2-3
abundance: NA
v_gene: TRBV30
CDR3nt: TGTGCCTGGAGAACTAGCGGGAGGAACGCAGATACGCAGTATTTT
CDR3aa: CAWRTSGRNADTQYF

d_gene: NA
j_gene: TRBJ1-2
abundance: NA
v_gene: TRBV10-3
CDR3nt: TGTGCCACCGCAGGGTCCTCGTATGGCTACACCTTC
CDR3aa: CATAGSSYGYTF

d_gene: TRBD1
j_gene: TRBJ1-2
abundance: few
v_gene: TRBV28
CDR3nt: TGTGCCAGCAGGACGGGACAGTTCTATGGCTACACCTTC
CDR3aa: CASRTGQFYGYTF

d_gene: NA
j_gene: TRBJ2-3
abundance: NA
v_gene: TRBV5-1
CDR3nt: TGCGCCAGCAGCTCAAGACAGGACACAGATACGCAGTATTTT
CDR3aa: CASSSRQDTDTQYF

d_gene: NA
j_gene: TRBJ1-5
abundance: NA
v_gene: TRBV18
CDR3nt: TGTGCCAGCTCACCCGTCAGGGAGGGTCAGCCCCAGCATTTT
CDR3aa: CASSPVREGQPQHF

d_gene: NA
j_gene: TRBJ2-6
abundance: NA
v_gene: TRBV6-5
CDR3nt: TGTGCCAGCGGAAGGCGGAAATCTGGGGCCAACGTCCTGACTTTC
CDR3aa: CASGRRKSGANVLTF

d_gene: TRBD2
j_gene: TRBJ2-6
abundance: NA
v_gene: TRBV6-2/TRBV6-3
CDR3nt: TGTGCCAGCAGTCTCCGGCGGGGGTCTGGGGCCAACGTCCTGACTTTC
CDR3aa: CASSLRRGSGANVLTF

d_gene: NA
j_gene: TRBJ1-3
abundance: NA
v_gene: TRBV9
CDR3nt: TGTGCCAGCAGCACCGCGGGCTCTGGAAACACCATATATTTT
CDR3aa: CASSTAGSGNTIYF